A selection of T cell receptor beta chains follows, all from one sample in a study of control samples from healthy donors and cancer patients. Repertoires were generated with immunoSEQ multiplex PCR, while TCRdb's copy carries only in-frame clones and drops some. Among approximately 100,000 clones, around 85% were seen once, and the ten largest hold over 2%. Sequencing was done on a sample of blood. Source of these receptors: a woman in her 40s in good health. The CDR3 runs from the conserved cysteine through the conserved F or W. A D gene is named only where the DNA matches it firmly. Only part of the rows carry a size: once, few, many, or a class if the clone is expanded.

clone_size j_call cdr3_length v_call d_call cdr3_nt cdr3_aa
. TRBJ2-7 16 TRBV5-6 . TGTGCCAGCAGCTTGGGGGGCAGGGCTGGGTCCTACGAGCAGTACTTC CASSLGGRAGSYEQYF
once TRBJ1-3 15 TRBV7-2 TRBD1 TGTGCCAGCAGCGTGGACAGGGGGCGCGGAAACACCATATATTTT CASSVDRGRGNTIYF
. TRBJ1-1 16 TRBV19 TRBD1 TGTGCCAGTAAAAGGGGGGCGGCGCAGGGGGACACTGAAGCTTTCTTT CASKRGAAQGDTEAFF
. TRBJ1-4 14 TRBV30 TRBD1 TGTGCCTGGAACCGGGACAGGGGGAGCGAAAAACTGTTTTTT CAWNRDRGSEKLFF
. TRBJ2-7 14 TRBV2 . TGTGCCAGCAGTGAAAGGGGGGGGTCCTTCGAGCAGTACTTC CASSERGGSFEQYF
. TRBJ1-2 20 TRBV11-3 TRBD1 TGTGCCAGCAGCACAATGCGTACAGGGGGCTATGATCCTCTCCACTATGGCTACACCTTC CASSTMRTGGYDPLHYGYTF
. TRBJ1-1 13 TRBV7-9 . TGTGCCAGCAGCTTAGCGGGGGACCGGGGAGCTTTCTTT CASSLAGDRGAFF
. TRBJ2-7 14 TRBV6-1 . TGTGCCAGCAGTGAAGGCTGGGGTCGCTACGAGCAGTACTTC CASSEGWGRYEQYF
. TRBJ1-2 13 TRBV2 . TGCGCCAGCAGTGGGGGTGGTTGGTATGGCTACACCTTC CASSGGGWYGYTF
once TRBJ1-2 13 TRBV29-1 TRBD1 TGCAGCGTTGAACCGGGACAGGTTGACGGCTACACCTTC CSVEPGQVDGYTF
. TRBJ1-5 15 TRBV24-1 . TGTGCCACCAGTGATTTTGGGCCGGACGATCAGCCCCAGCATTTT CATSDFGPDDQPQHF
. TRBJ1-1 15 TRBV6-6 . TGTGCCAGCAGTTACTCTCTAGGGGGGACCACTGAAGCTTTCTTT CASSYSLGGTTEAFF
. TRBJ2-3 17 TRBV3-1/TRBV3-2 TRBD2 TGTGCCAGCAGCCCGGAACAATTACTAGCGGGTCGAGATACGCAGTATTTT CASSPEQLLAGRDTQYF
. TRBJ1-1 16 TRBV13 TRBD1 TGTGCCAGCAGCGCCGGGGACAGGGGATTGAACACTGAAGCTTTCTTT CASSAGDRGLNTEAFF
. TRBJ1-1 15 TRBV7-8 . TGTGCCAGCAGCTTAAGCGGTAGACAGAACACTGAAGCTTTCTTT CASSLSGRQNTEAFF
. TRBJ2-2 12 TRBV7-3 . TGTGCCAGCAGCGCGAACACCGGGGAGCTGTTTTTT CASSANTGELFF
. TRBJ2-3 17 TRBV12-5 TRBD2 TGTGCTAGTGGTTTGGCCCTCTCGCGGGGGGGCGGAGATACGCAGTATTTT CASGLALSRGGGDTQYF
. TRBJ2-1 15 TRBV10-3 TRBD2 TGTGCCATCAGTGAAACTAGCGGGGGGGCCAATGAGCAGTTCTTC CAISETSGGANEQFF
few TRBJ1-1 13 TRBV5-1 . TGCGCCAGCAGCTTGGATCTGAACACTGAAGCTTTCTTT CASSLDLNTEAFF
. TRBJ1-2 14 TRBV13 TRBD1 TGTGCCAGCAGCAGGACAGGCGACGGCCATGGCTACACCTTC CASSRTGDGHGYTF
. TRBJ2-1 14 TRBV5-1 . TGCGCCAGCACCCCGGGTGGCGCCGGGAATGAGCAGTTCTTC CASTPGGAGNEQFF
. TRBJ2-7 15 TRBV5-1 TRBD1 TGCGCCAGCAGCCGAGGGGGACAGAGTTCCTACGAGCAGTACTTC CASSRGGQSSYEQYF
. TRBJ2-2 14 TRBV10-1 . TGCGCCAGCAGTGAGACAGAGAACACCGGGGAGCTGTTTTTT CASSETENTGELFF
. TRBJ1-3 15 TRBV10-3 . TGTGCCACCTTCCACAGGGAAAATACTGGAAACACCATATATTTT CATFHRENTGNTIYF
. TRBJ1-1 13 TRBV29-1 . TGCAGCGTGGATGGGAGTCTGCCCGGCTTAGCTTTCTTT CSVDGSLPGLAFF
. TRBJ1-2 14 TRBV7-9 . TGTGCCAGCAGCTTGGGGGGCAGCCCCTATGGCTACACCTTC CASSLGGSPYGYTF
. TRBJ1-2 14 TRBV13 . TGTGCCAGCAGCCTTAAGGGGGTGAACTATGGCTACACCTTC CASSLKGVNYGYTF
once TRBJ2-4 16 TRBV30 . TGTGCCTGGAGTACCGGGACGGCTCTAGCCAAAAACATTCAGTACTTC CAWSTGTALAKNIQYF
. TRBJ1-2 11 TRBV19 . TGTGCCAGTAGTATGGGAGCTGGCTACACCTTC CASSMGAGYTF
. TRBJ1-2 13 TRBV29-1 . TGCAGCGTCGAAGTCGGCCAAAACTATGGCTACACCTTC CSVEVGQNYGYTF
. TRBJ2-1 15 TRBV4-1 TRBD2 TGCGCCAGCAGCCTCGGGGGGGCGGGATACAATGAGCAGTTCTTC CASSLGGAGYNEQFF
. TRBJ1-3 16 TRBV6-6 TRBD1 TGTGCCAGCAGTTACTCGAGCGGGACAGCTGGAAACACCATATATTTT CASSYSSGTAGNTIYF
. TRBJ1-2 14 TRBV5-6 . TGTGCCAGCAGCCTCCGGGAATCTAACTATGGCTACACCTTC CASSLRESNYGYTF
. TRBJ1-1 12 TRBV5-4 . TGTGCCAGCAGCACCCCGAACACTGAAGCTTTCTTT CASSTPNTEAFF
. TRBJ2-3 13 TRBV12-3/TRBV12-4 . TGTGCCAGCAGTTTTTCAGGGCCAGATACGCAGTATTTT CASSFSGPDTQYF
. TRBJ1-2 15 TRBV7-9 TRBD1 TGTGCCAGCAGCTTATCAGGGGGCAATAACTATGGCTACACCTTC CASSLSGGNNYGYTF
. TRBJ2-7 10 TRBV29-1 . TGCAGCGTTGAACTGGGCGAGCAGTACTTC CSVELGEQYF
. TRBJ1-1 15 TRBV18 . TGTGCCAGCTCACCACCGAACAGGGTGGGCACTGAAGCTTTCTTT CASSPPNRVGTEAFF
. TRBJ2-7 15 TRBV3-1/TRBV3-2 TRBD1 TGTGCCAGCAGCCATACCCCGGGACAGACCTACGAGCAGTACTTC CASSHTPGQTYEQYF
. TRBJ1-2 16 TRBV9 . TGTGCCAGCAGCCCCCAAGAGCGGGACGCCGGAGGTGGCTACACCTTC CASSPQERDAGGGYTF
. TRBJ1-6 15 TRBV7-2 TRBD1 TGTGCCAGCAGCTTAGGGACAGGGAGGAATTCACCCCTCCACTTT CASSLGTGRNSPLHF
. TRBJ1-6 15 TRBV7-2 . TGTGCCAGCAGCCCGTCCCCCGGGGGTAATTCACCCCTCCACTTT CASSPSPGGNSPLHF
. TRBJ2-1 13 TRBV7-2 . TGTGCCAGCAGCCTAAAGGGGGGCAATGAGCAGTTCTTC CASSLKGGNEQFF
. TRBJ1-2 16 TRBV24-1 . TGTGCCACCAGTGATCCGCTGTGGGAGAAACTCTATGGCTACACCTTC CATSDPLWEKLYGYTF
. TRBJ1-6 16 TRBV5-1 . TGCGCCAGCAGCTTGGGGCAGGGGATGCAGAATTCACCCCTCCACTTT CASSLGQGMQNSPLHF
. TRBJ2-5 16 TRBV7-9 TRBD1 TGTGCCAGCAGCCTCTGGGGACAGGGGGCTGAAGAGACCCAGTACTTC CASSLWGQGAEETQYF